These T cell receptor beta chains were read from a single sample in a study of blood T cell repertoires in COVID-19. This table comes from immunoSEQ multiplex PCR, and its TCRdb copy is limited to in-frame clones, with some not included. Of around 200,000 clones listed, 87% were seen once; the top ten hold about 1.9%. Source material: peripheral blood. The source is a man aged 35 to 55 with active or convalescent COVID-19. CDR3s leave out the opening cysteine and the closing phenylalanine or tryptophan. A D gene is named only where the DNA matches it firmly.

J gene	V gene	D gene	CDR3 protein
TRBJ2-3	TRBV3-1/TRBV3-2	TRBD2	ASSHGTSGRGRTDTQY
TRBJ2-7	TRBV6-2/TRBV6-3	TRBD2	ASSPLLTSVPEQY
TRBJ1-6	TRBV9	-	ASSARGGANSPLH
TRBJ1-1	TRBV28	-	ASRTRVEAF
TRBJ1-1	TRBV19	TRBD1	ASSSTTGTGDAF
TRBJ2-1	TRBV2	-	ATQLDSREKQF
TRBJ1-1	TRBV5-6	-	ASSLGLMGTEAF
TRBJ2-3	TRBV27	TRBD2	ASSLWASGGRRSTDTQY
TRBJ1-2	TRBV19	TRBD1	ASSIFLGQEIYGYT
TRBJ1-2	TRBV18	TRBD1	ASSPPGQGTYGYT
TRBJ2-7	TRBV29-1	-	SVVARGTYEQY
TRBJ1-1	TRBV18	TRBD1	ASSRGQGKTEAF
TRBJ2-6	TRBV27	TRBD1	ASSLYTGGAPGANVLT
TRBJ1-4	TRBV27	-	ASRQFTSANEKLF
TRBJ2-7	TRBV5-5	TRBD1	ASRARQGTWYEQY
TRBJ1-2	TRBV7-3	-	ASSLTPAGLGYT
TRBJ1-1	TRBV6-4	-	ASRPSFTGTEAF
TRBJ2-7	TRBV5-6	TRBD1	ASSPTHLTGVYEQY
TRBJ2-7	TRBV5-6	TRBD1	ASSQRGTGFHEQY
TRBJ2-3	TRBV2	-	ALAGVRTDTQY
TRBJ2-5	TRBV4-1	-	ASSQRTAEETQY
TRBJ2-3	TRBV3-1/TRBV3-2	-	ASSQDLLTDTQY
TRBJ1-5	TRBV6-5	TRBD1	ASSQDRGGNQPQH
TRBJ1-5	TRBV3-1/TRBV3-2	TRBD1	ASSQDNRGSRQPQH
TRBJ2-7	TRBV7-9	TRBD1	ASSLGRTGDSYEQY
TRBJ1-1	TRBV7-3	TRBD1	ASSQGANTEAF
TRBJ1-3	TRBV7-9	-	ASSPRGQQYSGNTIY
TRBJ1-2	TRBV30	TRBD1	AWGTGGVAYGYT
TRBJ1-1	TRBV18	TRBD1	ASSPNRGVSGTEAF
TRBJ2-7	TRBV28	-	ASSLQPGQIYEQY
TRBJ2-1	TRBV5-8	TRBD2	ASSFSGLAGGYNEQF
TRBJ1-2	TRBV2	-	ASRLRDTRNYGYT
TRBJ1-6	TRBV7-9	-	ASSYIPLTETNSPLH
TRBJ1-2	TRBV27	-	ASSLHGTATAGNYGYT
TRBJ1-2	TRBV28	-	ASRISRAYT
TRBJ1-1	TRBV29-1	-	SVSTPQNTEAF
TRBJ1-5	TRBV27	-	ASSSGQNNQPQH
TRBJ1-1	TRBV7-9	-	ASSPRGPVGTEAF
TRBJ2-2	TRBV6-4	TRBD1	ASSEGQGSGELF
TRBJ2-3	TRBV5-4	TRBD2	ASSLLGLLTDTQY
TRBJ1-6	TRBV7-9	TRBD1	ASSFGQGNSPLH
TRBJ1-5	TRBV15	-	ATSRPDNSNQPQH
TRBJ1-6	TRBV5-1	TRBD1	ASSSGTGPGALH
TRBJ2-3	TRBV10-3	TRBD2	AIGLAGGTTSTDTQY
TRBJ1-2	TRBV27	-	ASSPGNYGYT
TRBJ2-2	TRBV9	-	ASSVVSETGELF
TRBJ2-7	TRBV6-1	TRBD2	ASSEARLAGSYEQY
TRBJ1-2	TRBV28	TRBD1	ASSLKGASYGYT